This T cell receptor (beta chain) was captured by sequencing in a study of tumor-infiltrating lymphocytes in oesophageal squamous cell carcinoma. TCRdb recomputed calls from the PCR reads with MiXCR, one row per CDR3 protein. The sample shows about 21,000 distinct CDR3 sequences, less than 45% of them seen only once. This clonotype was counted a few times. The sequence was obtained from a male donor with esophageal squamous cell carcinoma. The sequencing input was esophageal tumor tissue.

As DNA, the CDR3 is TGCGCCAGCAGCTTGCTGGGGGCTGAGCAGTTCTTC. Amino acid sequence: CASSLLGAEQFF. This chain joins TRBV5-1 and TRBJ2-1; D is possibly TRBD1 (6 bases). CDR1 and CDR2 from the germline V gene are SGHRS and YFSETQ. The CDR3 runs 12 residues. V lost 1 base to trimming and J lost 9 bases, with 8 bases between them.